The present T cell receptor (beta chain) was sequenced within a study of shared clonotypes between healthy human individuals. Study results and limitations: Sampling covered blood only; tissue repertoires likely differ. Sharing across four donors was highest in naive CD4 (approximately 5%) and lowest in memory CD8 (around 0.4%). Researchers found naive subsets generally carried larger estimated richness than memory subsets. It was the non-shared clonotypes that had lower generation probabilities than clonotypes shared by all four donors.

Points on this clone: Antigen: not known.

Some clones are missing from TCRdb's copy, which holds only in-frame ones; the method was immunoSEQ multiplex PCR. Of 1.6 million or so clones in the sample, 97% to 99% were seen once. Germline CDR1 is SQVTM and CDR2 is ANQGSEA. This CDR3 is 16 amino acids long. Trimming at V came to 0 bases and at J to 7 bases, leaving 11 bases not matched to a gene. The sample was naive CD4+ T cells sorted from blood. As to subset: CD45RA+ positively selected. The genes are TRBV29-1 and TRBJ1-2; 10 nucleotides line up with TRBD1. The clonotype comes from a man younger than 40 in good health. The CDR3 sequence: CSVEDFPRQGARGYTF. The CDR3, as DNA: TGCAGCGTTGAAGATTTCCCCAGACAGGGGGCGCGTGGCTACACCTTC.